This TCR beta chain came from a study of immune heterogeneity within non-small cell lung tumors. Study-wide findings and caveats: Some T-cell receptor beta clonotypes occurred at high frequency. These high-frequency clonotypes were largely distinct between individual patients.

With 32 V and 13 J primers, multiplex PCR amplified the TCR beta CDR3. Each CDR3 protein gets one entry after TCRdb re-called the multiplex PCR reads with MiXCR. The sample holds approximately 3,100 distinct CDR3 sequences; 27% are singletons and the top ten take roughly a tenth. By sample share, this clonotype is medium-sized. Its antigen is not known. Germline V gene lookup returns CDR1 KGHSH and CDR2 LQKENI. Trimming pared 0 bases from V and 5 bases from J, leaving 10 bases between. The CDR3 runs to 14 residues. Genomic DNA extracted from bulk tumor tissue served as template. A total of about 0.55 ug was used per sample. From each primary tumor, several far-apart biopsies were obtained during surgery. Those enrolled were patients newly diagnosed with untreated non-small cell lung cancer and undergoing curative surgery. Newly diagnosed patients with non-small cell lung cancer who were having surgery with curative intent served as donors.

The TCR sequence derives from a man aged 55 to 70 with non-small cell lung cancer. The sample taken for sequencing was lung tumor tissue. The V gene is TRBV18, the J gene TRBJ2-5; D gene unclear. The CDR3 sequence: CASSPPARLETQYF. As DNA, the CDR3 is TGTGCCAGCTCACCACCGGCCAGACTTGAGACCCAGTACTTC.